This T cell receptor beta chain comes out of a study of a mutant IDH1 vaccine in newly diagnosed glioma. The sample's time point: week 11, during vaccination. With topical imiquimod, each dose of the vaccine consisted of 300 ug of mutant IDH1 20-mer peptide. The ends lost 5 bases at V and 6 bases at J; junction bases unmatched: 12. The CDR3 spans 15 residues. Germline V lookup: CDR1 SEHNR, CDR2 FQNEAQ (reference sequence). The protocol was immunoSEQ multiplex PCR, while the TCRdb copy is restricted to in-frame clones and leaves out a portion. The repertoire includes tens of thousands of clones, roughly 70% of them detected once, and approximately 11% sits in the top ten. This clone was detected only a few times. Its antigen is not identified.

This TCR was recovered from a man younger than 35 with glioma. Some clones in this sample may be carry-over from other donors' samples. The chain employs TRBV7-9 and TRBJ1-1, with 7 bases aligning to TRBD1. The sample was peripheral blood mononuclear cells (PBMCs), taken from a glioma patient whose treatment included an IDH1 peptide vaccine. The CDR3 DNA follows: TGTGCCAGCAGCCTCTCGACAGGGTTTAGGGCTGAAGCTTTCTTT. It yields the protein CASSLSTGFRAEAFF.